This T cell receptor beta chain appears in the sequencing data of a study of shared clonotypes between healthy human individuals (dated by TCRdb to the early 2020s). Describing the broader study: Three men and a couple of women, aged 18 to 49 years, made up the cohort. For each donor, three plates each were used for CD4 naive and CD4 memory, two plates were used for CD8 naive, and one plate was used for CD8 memory. To estimate repertoire size and how much clonotype sharing occurs between individuals, the study deeply sequenced the blood TCR repertoires of about five healthy adults. To increase sequencing depth and limit assay-specific biases, different laboratories used diverse techniques to prepare libraries and sequence TCR repertoires. Between about 0.85 and 8.9 billion PBMCs per donor were obtained by leukapheresis.

On this clone itself: Its antigen remains unidentified. Base-call qualities are not available, and no considerably larger clone is one nucleotide away.

The investigation overall reported the following: Because the study included only a small number of donors, the genetic and exposure-history diversity represented was limited. Pairwise subsampling indicated that sequencing depth was expected to affect the degree of clonotype sharing among donors. Higher generation probabilities were observed for clonotypes shared by all four sorted-subset donors than for non-shared clonotypes. Larger estimated clonotype richness was generally found for naive subsets than for memory subsets. Even with the large sequencing depth, rarefaction of the sorted-subset datasets indicated that sequencing was incomplete. Only blood was sampled, and tissue TCR repertoires likely differ from those in blood. About 5% of naive CD4, 3.5% of naive CD8, around 2.3% of memory CD4, and about 0.4% of memory CD8 clonotypes were shared across several donors.

CD8 naive samples were obtained by positive selection for CCR7 among CD45RO-negative cells, yielding a CD45RA+CCR7+ population from which TemRA cells were excluded. Donors were healthy HIV-negative adults with no recently reported acute infections or vaccinations. Only Caucasian adults living in Nashville, Tennessee, USA were represented among the donors. Blood was obtained by leukapheresis, after which PBMCs were separated by Ficoll-Histopaque density gradient centrifugation and cryopreserved in liquid nitrogen vapor phase. Purity and quantity of every magnetically sorted T cell population were checked by analytical flow cytometry. Each sorted fraction had its genomic DNA isolated and then quantified by UV absorbance on a Nanodrop 2000c. Using the deep immunoSEQ assay, TCR CDR3 regions were amplified from genomic DNA by multiplex PCR. For each cell subset, the extracted genomic DNA was distributed evenly across all wells of several immunoSEQ 96-well plates, and each plate served as one replicate. For sorted subsets, roughly 0.2 ug genomic DNA, equal to 30,000 or so T cell genomes, was loaded into each replicate PCR. Purified libraries were measured with a Qubit 3.0 fluorometer, size-checked on a Bioanalyzer 2100, and measured again with the KAPA Library Quantification kit. Each immunoSEQ 96-well plate was sequenced on its own single-read 150-cycle Illumina NextSeq 550 flow cell. Processing in the source paper ran as follows. Because the immunoSEQ output included only junctional sequences and no quality scores, the filtering could not be the same as the filtering used for full-length reads. Sequences were annotated with PyIR, a Python wrapper for IgBLAST v1.9, and V/J genes and CDR3 were assigned using IMGT germline references. Reads were removed for weak V/J assignments (E-value above 1e-6), missing CDR3, stop codons, out-of-frame junctions, or ambiguous translated residues. A V3J clonotype was defined by an identical inferred V gene, J gene, and CDR3 amino acid sequence. To compute the percentage overlap between repertoires, the number of shared unique clonotypes was divided by the size of the smaller repertoire. Three approaches were used to assess repertoire richness: RTK rarefaction, the Chao1 estimator, and Recon v2.1 estimates of unobserved clonotypes. Generation probabilities were computed with OLGA for all TCRbeta clonotypes obtained by the gDNA method from several donors. This immuneACCESS table, as held by TCRdb, lists in-frame sequences with V and J called but not all clones. Of the missing ones, under half trace to an unresolved V gene in checked studies; the others have no known cause. That table supplies the V and J calls and clone size; D and trimming were determined from the DNA. For this sample the table gives more than 600,000 clones, of which approximately 90% were detected only once. The ten largest clones take up approximately 25% of the sample.

The germline ends are 13 bases apart after V is trimmed by 7 bases and J by 4 bases. The germline V gene specifies MDHEN as CDR1 and SYDVKM as CDR2. From cysteine to phenylalanine, the CDR3 is 14 amino acids long. The CDR3 DNA has 42 bases and is translated from base 1. The sample consisted of naive CD8+ T cells sorted from blood. In light of the paper, this sample's cell subset or site label describes: CD45RA+CCR7+. The receptor chain draws on TRBV28 and TRBJ2-2; the D gene cannot be resolved beyond TRBD1 or TRBD2, each matching 5 bases. This TCR derives from a man aged 25 to 45 in good health. The CDR3 reads CASIGAGTTGELFF. The sequenced DNA: TGTGCCAGCATCGGGGCAGGGACCACCGGGGAGCTGTTTTTT. With the portions outside the CDR3 filled from the reference TRBV28 and TRBJ2-2 genes, the complete variable region becomes DVKVTQSSRYLVKRTGEKVFLECVQDMDHENMFWYRQDPGLGLRLIYFSYDVKMKEKGDIPEGYSVSREKKERFSLILESASTNQTSMYLCASIGAGTTGELFFGEGSRLTVL.